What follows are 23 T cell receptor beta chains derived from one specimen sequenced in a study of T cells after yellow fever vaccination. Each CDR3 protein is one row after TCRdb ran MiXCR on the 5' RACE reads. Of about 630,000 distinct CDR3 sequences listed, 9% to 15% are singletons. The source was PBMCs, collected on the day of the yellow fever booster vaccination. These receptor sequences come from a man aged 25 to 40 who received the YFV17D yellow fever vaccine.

CDR3: CASSTPGHNEQFF. As DNA, the CDR3 is TGTGCCAGTAGTACACCAGGGCACAATGAGCAGTTCTTC. This chain links TRBV19 with TRBJ2-1; tentative D call: TRBD1 (5 bases). V lost 4 bases and J 5 bases, leaving 9 bases between the germline ends. The CDR3 runs to 13 residues. The germline V gene encodes CDR1 LNHDA and CDR2 SQIVND (reference sequence).

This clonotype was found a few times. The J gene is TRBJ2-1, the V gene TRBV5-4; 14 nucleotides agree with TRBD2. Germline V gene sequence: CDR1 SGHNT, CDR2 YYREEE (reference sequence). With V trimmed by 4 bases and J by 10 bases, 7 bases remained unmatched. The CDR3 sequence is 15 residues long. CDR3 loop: CASSIPGLAGEEQFF. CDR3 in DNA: TGTGCCAGCAGCATACCGGGACTAGCGGGAGAGGAGCAGTTCTTC. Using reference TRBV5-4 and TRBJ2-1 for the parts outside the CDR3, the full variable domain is ETGVTQSPTHLIKTRGQQVTLRCSSQSGHNTVSWYQQALGQGPQFIFQYYREEENGRGNFPPRFSGLQFPNYSSELNVNALELDDSALYLCASSIPGLAGEEQFFGPGTRLTVL.

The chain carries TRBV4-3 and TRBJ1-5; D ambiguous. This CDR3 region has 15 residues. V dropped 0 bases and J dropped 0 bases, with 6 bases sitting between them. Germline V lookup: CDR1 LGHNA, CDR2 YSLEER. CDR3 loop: CASSQDWSSNQPQHF. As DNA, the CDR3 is TGCGCCAGCAGCCAAGATTGGAGTAGCAATCAGCCCCAGCATTTT.

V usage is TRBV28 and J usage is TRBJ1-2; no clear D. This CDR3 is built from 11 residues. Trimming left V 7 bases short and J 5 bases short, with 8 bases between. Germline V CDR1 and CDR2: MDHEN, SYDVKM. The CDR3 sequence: CASTQQYGYTF. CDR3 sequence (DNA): TGTGCCAGCACTCAACAGTATGGCTACACCTTC.

As DNA, the CDR3 is TGCGCCAGCAGCTCCGTGACGGATCTTAGCCTCGATGGCTACACCTTC. Translating gives CASSSVTDLSLDGYTF. The chain employs TRBV5-1 and TRBJ1-2; D remains unclear. Deletions cut 3 bases from V and 6 bases from J, with 21 bases between. The length of the CDR3 is 16 residues. Germline lookup yields CDR1 SGHRS and CDR2 YFSETQ.

CDR3 sequence: CASSSGVNTGELFF. The CDR3 bases are TGCGCCAGCAGTAGCGGGGTGAACACCGGGGAGCTGTTTTTT. The chain couples TRBV10-2 to TRBJ2-2; 7 bases fit TRBD2. CDR1 and CDR2 from the germline V gene are WSHSY and SAAADI. V shed 5 bases and J 1 base; nucleotides not matched to a gene: 1. This CDR3 spans 14 amino acids.

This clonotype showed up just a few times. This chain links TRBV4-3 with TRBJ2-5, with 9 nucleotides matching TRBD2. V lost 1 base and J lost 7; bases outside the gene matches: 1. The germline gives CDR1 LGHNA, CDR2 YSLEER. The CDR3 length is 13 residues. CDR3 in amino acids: CASSQVREGTQYF. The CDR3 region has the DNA TGCGCCAGCAGCCAAGTGCGGGAGGGGACCCAGTACTTC.

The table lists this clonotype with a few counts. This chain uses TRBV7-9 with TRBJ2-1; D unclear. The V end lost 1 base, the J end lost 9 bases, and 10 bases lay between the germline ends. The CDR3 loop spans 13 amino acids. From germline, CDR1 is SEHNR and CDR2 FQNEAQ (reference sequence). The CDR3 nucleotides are TGTGCCAGCAGCTTAGGGTCACAGATTGAGCAGTTCTTC. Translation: CASSLGSQIEQFF.

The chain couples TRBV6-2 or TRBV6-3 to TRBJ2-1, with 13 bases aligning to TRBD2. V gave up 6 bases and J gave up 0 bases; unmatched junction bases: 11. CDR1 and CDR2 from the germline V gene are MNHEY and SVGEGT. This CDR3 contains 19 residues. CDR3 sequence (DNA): TGTGCCAGCAGCCCCTCCGGGACTAGCGGGGTCAGCTCCTACAATGAGCAGTTCTTC. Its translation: CASSPSGTSGVSSYNEQFF.

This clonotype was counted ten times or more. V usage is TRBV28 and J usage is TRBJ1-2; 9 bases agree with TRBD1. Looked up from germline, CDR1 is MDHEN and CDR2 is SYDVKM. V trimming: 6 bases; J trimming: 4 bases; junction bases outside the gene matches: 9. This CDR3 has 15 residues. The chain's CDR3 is CASSPGQGVFYGYTF. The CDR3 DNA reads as TGTGCCAGCAGCCCGGGACAGGGAGTTTTCTATGGCTACACCTTC.

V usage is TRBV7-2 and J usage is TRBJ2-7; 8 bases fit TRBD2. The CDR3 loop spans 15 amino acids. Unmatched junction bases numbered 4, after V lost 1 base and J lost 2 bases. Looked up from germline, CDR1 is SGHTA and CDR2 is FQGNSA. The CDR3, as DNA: TGTGCCAGCAGCTTAGTCGGGGGACTAGCCTACGAGCAGTACTTC. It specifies CASSLVGGLAYEQYF.

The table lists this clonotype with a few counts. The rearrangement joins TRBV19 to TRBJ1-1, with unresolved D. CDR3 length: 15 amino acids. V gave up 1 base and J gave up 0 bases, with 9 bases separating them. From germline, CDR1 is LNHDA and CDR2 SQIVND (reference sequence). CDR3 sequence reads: CASSIVGRLNTEAFF. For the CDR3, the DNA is TGTGCCAGTAGTATAGTTGGACGGTTGAACACTGAAGCTTTCTTT. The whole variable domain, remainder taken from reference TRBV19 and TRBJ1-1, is DGGITQSPKYLFRKEGQNVTLSCEQNLNHDAMYWYRQDPGQGLRLIYYSQIVNDFQKGDIAEGYSVSREKKESFPLTVTSAQKNPTAFYLCASSIVGRLNTEAFFGQGTRLTVV.

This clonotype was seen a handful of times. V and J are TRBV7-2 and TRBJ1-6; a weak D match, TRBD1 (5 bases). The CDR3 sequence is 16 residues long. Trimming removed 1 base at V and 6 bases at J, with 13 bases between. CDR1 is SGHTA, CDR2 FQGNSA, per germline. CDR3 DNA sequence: TGTGCCAGCAGCTTAGGGACAACACAGATTAATTCACCCCTCCACTTT. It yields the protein CASSLGTTQINSPLHF. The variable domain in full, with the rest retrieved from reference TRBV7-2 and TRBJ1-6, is GAGVSQSPSNKVTEKGKDVELRCDPISGHTALYWYRQSLGQGLEFLIYFQGNSAPDKSGLPSDRFSAERTGGSVSTLTIQRTQQEDSAVYLCASSLGTTQINSPLHFGNGTRLTVT.

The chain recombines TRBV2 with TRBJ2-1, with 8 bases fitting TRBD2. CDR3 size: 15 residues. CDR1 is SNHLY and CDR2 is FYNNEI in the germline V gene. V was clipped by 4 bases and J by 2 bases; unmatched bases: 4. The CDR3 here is CASSGNSGAYNEQFF. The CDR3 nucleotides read TGTGCCAGCAGTGGAAATAGCGGGGCCTACAATGAGCAGTTCTTC.

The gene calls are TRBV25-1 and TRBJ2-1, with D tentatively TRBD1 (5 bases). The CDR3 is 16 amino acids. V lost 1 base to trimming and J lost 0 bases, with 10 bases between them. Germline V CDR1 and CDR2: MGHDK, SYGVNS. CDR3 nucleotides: TGTGCCAGCAGTGAATCGGTGGGGCTCTCCTACAATGAGCAGTTCTTC. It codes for CASSESVGLSYNEQFF.

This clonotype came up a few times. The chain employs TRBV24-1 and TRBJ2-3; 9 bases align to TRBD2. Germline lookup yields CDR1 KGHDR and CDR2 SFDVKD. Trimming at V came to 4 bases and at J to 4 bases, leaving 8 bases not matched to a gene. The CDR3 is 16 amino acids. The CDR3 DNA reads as TGTGCCACCAGTGACCGGATGGCGGGAGGGCCAGATACGCAGTATTTT. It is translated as CATSDRMAGGPDTQYF.

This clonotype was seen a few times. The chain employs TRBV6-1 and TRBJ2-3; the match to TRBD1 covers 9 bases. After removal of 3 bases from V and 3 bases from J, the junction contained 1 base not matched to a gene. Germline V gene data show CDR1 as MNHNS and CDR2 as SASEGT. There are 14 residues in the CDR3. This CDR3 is CASSEDRGTDTQYF. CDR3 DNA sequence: TGTGCCAGCAGTGAGGACAGGGGAACAGATACGCAGTATTTT.

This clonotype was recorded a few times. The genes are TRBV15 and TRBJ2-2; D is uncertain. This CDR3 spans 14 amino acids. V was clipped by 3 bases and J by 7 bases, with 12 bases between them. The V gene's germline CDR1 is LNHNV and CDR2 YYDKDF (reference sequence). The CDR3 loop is CATSSTHSVGELFF. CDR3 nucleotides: TGTGCCACCAGCAGCACCCATTCTGTCGGGGAGCTGTTTTTT.

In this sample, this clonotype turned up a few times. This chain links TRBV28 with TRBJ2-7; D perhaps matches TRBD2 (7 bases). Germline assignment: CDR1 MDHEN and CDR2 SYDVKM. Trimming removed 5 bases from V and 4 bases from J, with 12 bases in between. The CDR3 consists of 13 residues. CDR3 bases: TGTGCCAGCAGTGGCGGGGGCCGATACGAGCAGTACTTC. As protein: CASSGGGRYEQYF.

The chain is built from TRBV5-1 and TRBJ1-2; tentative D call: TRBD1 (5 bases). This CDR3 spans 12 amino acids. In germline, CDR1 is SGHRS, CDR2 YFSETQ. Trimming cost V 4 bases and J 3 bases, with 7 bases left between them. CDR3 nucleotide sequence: TGCGCCAGCAGCCCAGGGTACTATGGCTACACCTTC. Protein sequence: CASSPGYYGYTF. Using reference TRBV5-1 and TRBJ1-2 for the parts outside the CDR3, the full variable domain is KAGVTQTPRYLIKTRGQQVTLSCSPISGHRSVSWYQQTPGQGLQFLFEYFSETQRNKGNFPGRFSGRQFSNSRSEMNVSTLELGDSALYLCASSPGYYGYTFGSGTRLTVV.

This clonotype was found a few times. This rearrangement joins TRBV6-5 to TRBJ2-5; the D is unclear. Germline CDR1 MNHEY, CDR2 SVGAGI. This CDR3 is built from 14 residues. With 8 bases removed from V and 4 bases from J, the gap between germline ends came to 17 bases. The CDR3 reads CASRFVGTGETQYF. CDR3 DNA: TGTGCCAGCCGTTTTGTGGGTACGGGAGAGACCCAGTACTTC.

The CDR3 DNA sequence: TGTGCCAGCAGCAGAGCGGGAGGGCCCTACGAGCAGTACTTC. Amino acids: CASSRAGGPYEQYF. The chain carries TRBV12-3 or TRBV12-4 and TRBJ2-7; TRBD2 matches at 10 bases. The CDR3 loop spans 14 amino acids. V shed 6 bases and J 2 bases; nucleotides not matched to a gene: 4.

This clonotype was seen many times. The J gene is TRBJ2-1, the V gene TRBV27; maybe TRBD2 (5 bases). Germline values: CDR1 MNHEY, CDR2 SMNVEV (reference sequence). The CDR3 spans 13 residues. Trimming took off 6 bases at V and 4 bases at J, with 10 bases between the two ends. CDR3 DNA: TGTGCCAGCAGGGGCTCGGGGTACAATGAGCAGTTCTTC. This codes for CASRGSGYNEQFF.